The 27 T cell receptor beta chains reported below all come from one sample, sequenced in a study of cytomegalovirus exposure and HLA in healthy donors. Primers included in the PCR were 60 Vbeta and 13 Jbeta primers. The repertoire was sequenced with immunoSEQ multiplex PCR; TCRdb's copy has only in-frame clones and lacks some. The data show 55,000 to 80,000 clones, about 68% seen once. The material sequenced was PBMCs. Source of these receptors: a woman in her 30s in good health and CMV-seropositive.

The V and J genes are TRBV6-1 and TRBJ2-7; the D gene is possibly TRBD1 (5 bases). Trimming stripped 6 bases from V and 2 bases from J, with 8 bases between. The CDR3 sequence is 12 residues long. Looked up from germline, CDR1 is MNHNS and CDR2 is SASEGT. CDR3 region: CASRKTAYEQYF. Here the CDR3 DNA reads TGTGCCAGCAGGAAGACAGCCTACGAGCAGTACTTC.

The chain is built from TRBV10-2 and TRBJ2-7, with D possibly TRBD1 on 6 matching bases. Germline V CDR1 and CDR2: WSHSY, SAAADI. This CDR3 is built from 16 residues. V gave up 7 bases and J gave up 1 base, with 20 bases separating them. The chain's CDR3 is CASTLSDRISSYEQYF. The CDR3, as DNA: TGCGCCAGCACTTTATCCGACAGGATTTCTTCCTACGAGCAGTACTTC.

This clone was seen a single time. The V gene is TRBV5-6, the J gene TRBJ2-1, with 7 bases lining up with TRBD1. Germline V gives CDR1 SGHDT, CDR2 YYEEEE. The CDR3 has 17 amino acids. The V gene end was trimmed by 2 bases and the J gene end by 6 bases; junction bases not matched to a gene: 14. CDR3: CASSLRQGLGLGNEQFF. For the CDR3, the DNA is TGTGCCAGCAGCTTACGACAGGGTCTCGGTTTGGGCAATGAGCAGTTCTTC.

The chain employs TRBV11-2 and TRBJ2-7, with 8 bases identical to TRBD2. CDR3 length: 13 residues. Germline V gives CDR1 SGHAT, CDR2 FQNNGV. V shed 3 bases, J shed 7 bases, and the junction held 5 bases outside the gene matches. CDR3 residues: CASSFREGWEQYF. The CDR3 nucleotides read TGTGCCAGCAGCTTTCGGGAGGGCTGGGAGCAGTACTTC.

The V and J genes are TRBV30 and TRBJ2-7, with D perhaps TRBD1 (7 bases). The V end was cut by 3 bases, the J end by 3 bases, with 18 bases between. The CDR3 runs 15 residues. Germline V gene data show CDR1 as GTSNPN and CDR2 as SVGIG (reference sequence). The CDR3 protein is CAWSPGQAGGYEQYF. CDR3 coding DNA: TGTGCCTGGAGCCCCGGACAGGCCGGGGGCTACGAGCAGTACTTC.

V is TRBV6-1 and J is TRBJ2-7; TRBD1 aligns across 7 bases. V shed 6 bases, J shed 5 bases, and the junction held 13 bases outside the gene matches. The V gene's germline CDR1 is MNHNS and CDR2 SASEGT. The length of the CDR3 is 15 residues. For the CDR3, the DNA is TGTGCCAGCAGCCGCTCCGGGACAGTTGGCAACGAGCAGTACTTC. Its protein product is CASSRSGTVGNEQYF.

The chain has TRBV13 and TRBJ1-6; 10 bases align to TRBD1. J lost 7 bases, V lost 0 bases, and 0 bases had no gene match. The germline gives CDR1 PRHDT, CDR2 FYEKMQ (reference sequence). The CDR3 is 15 amino acids. This CDR3 is CASSLGGQGNSPLHF. The CDR3, as DNA: TGTGCCAGCAGCTTAGGGGGACAGGGGAATTCACCCCTCCACTTT.

This clone was recorded only once. Here the CDR3 DNA reads TGTGCCAGCCGGGGACAGTTCGGGTTTAACTACGAGCAGTACTTC. Protein: CASRGQFGFNYEQYF. This chain links TRBV27 with TRBJ2-7; the match to TRBD1 covers 7 bases. Losses at the gene ends were 8 bases for V and 3 bases for J; bases not matched to a gene: 13. The germline gives CDR1 MNHEY, CDR2 SMNVEV (reference sequence). The CDR3 covers 15 residues.

The genes are TRBV7-8 and TRBJ2-7, with 12 nucleotides matching TRBD2. After removal of 5 bases from V and 0 bases from J, the junction contained 5 bases not matched to a gene. This CDR3 spans 16 amino acids. Germline CDR1 is SGHVS and CDR2 is FQNEAQ. CDR3 bases: TGTGCCAGCAGCCCCCGACTAGCGGGGGCCTCCTACGAGCAGTACTTC. This codes for CASSPRLAGASYEQYF.

This clone was counted a few times. Other DNA sequences within the sample encode an identical CDR3. This rearrangement joins TRBV5-1 to TRBJ2-1, with a tentative D call TRBD2 (6 bases). V was trimmed by 4 bases and J by 4 bases, leaving 15 bases between them. From germline, CDR1 is SGHRS and CDR2 YFSETQ. The CDR3 has 15 residues. CDR3 loop: CASSHGIAAYNEQFF. The CDR3 DNA is TGCGCCAGCAGCCACGGGATAGCGGCATACAATGAGCAGTTCTTC.

The chain is built from TRBV11-2 and TRBJ2-2; the D gene is possibly TRBD1 (5 bases). There are 15 residues in the CDR3. V dropped 1 base and J dropped 6 bases, with 12 bases sitting between them. The germline V gene encodes CDR1 SGHAT and CDR2 FQNNGV. The CDR3 loop is CASSLGLRVAGELFF. The CDR3 DNA sequence: TGTGCCAGCAGCTTAGGGCTCAGGGTTGCCGGGGAGCTGTTTTTT. The full variable domain, its missing parts supplied by reference TRBV11-2 and TRBJ2-2, is EAGVAQSPRYKIIEKRQSVAFWCNPISGHATLYWYQQILGQGPKLLIQFQNNGVVDDSQLPKDRFSAERLKGVDSTLKIQPAKLEDSAVYLCASSLGLRVAGELFFGEGSRLTVL.

The chain combines TRBV7-9 with TRBJ2-2, with unresolved D. Trimming shortened V by 5 bases and J by 2 bases, and 9 bases separated the two germline ends. CDR1 and CDR2 (germline): SEHNR, FQNEAQ (reference sequence). This CDR3 is 14 amino acids long. Here the CDR3 reads CASSQPTNTGELFF. The DNA for the CDR3 is TGTGCCAGCAGCCAGCCGACAAACACCGGGGAGCTGTTTTTT. Variable domain in full (rest from reference TRBV7-9 and TRBJ2-2): DTGVSQNPRHKITKRGQNVTFRCDPISEHNRLYWYRQTLGQGPEFLTYFQNEAQLEKSRLLSDRFSAERPKGSFSTLEIQRTEQGDSAMYLCASSQPTNTGELFFGEGSRLTVL.

The CDR3 protein is CASSPYVVAAGNEQFF. CDR3 nucleotide sequence: TGTGCCAGCAGCCCCTATGTCGTCGCGGCCGGGAATGAGCAGTTCTTC. The rearrangement links TRBV9 to TRBJ2-1, with D hard to call. Germline loops: CDR1 SGDLS, CDR2 YYNGEE. The CDR3 covers 16 residues. Deletions cut 4 bases from V and 7 bases from J, with 21 bases between.

V is TRBV28 and J is TRBJ2-3; 12 bases map to TRBD2. CDR3 length: 15 amino acids. Germline CDR1 and CDR2: MDHEN and SYDVKM. The V segment lost 4 bases and the J segment 6 bases; nucleotides outside the gene matches: 5. CDR3 nucleotide sequence: TGTGCCAGCAGTTACACGACTAGCGGGAGCGATACGCAGTATTTT. Amino acids: CASSYTTSGSDTQYF.

The CDR3 nucleotides are TGTGCCAGCAGCACCAAACAGGGTCGGGGTACGCAGTATTTT. Protein: CASSTKQGRGTQYF. This rearrangement joins TRBV5-6 to TRBJ2-3, with a tentative D call TRBD1 (6 bases). Germline V lookup: CDR1 SGHDT, CDR2 YYEEEE. The V end was cut by 4 bases, the J end by 8 bases, with 17 bases between. This CDR3 region has 14 residues.

This clone was detected only a few times. This chain links TRBV6-6 with TRBJ2-2; TRBD1 might be the D (5 bases). This CDR3 is 15 amino acids long. Deletions cut 8 bases from V and 2 bases from J, with 15 bases between. Germline CDR1 MNHNY, CDR2 SVGAGI (reference sequence). The chain's CDR3 is CASARAALNTGELFF. The CDR3 nucleotides read TGTGCCAGCGCCAGGGCAGCTCTAAACACCGGGGAGCTGTTTTTT.

This sequence joins TRBV7-2 and TRBJ2-2; no clear D gene. Germline-derived CDR1 and CDR2 are SGHTA and FQGNSA. Trimming cost V 6 bases and J 4 bases, with 9 bases left between them. This CDR3 is built from 13 residues. The CDR3 sequence is CASRFRSTGELFF. CDR3 sequence (DNA): TGTGCCAGCAGGTTTAGGAGCACCGGGGAGCTGTTTTTT.

This clone was observed a single time. This chain connects TRBV28 to TRBJ1-6, with D maybe TRBD1 (5 bases). CDR1 MDHEN and CDR2 SYDVKM come from the germline V gene. Trimming took 6 bases from V and 6 from J, leaving 21 bases between them. The CDR3 extends over 17 amino acids. CDR3 DNA: TGTGCCAGCAGAACATCCTTCTGGGGCGCTGGTAATTCACCCCTCCACTTT. Protein: CASRTSFWGAGNSPLHF.

The V gene is TRBV5-1, the J gene TRBJ2-1, with TRBD2 matching over 9 bases. CDR3 length: 16 residues. Germline CDR1 SGHRS, CDR2 YFSETQ. Trimming cost V 0 bases and J 6 bases; bases outside gene matches: 7. The CDR3 here is CASSLASSGRSNEQFF. CDR3 nucleotides: TGCGCCAGCAGCTTGGCCAGCAGCGGGAGGTCCAATGAGCAGTTCTTC. Full variable domain (remainder filled in from reference TRBV5-1 and TRBJ2-1): KAGVTQTPRYLIKTRGQQVTLSCSPISGHRSVSWYQQTPGQGLQFLFEYFSETQRNKGNFPGRFSGRQFSNSRSEMNVSTLELGDSALYLCASSLASSGRSNEQFFGPGTRLTVL.

This clone was seen a handful of times. The chain recombines TRBV6-6 with TRBJ2-5; D remains unclear. The germline CDR1 and CDR2 sequences are MNHNY and SVGAGI (reference sequence). V was cut by 2 bases and J by 1 base, with 14 bases left in between. CDR3 length: 16 amino acids. CDR3 region: CASSYSLGGAQETQYF. In DNA, the CDR3 is TGTGCCAGCAGTTACAGTCTTGGCGGCGCCCAAGAGACCCAGTACTTC.

J is TRBJ2-1 and V is TRBV12-5; perhaps TRBD2 as D (6 bases). Trimming removed 7 bases at V and 8 bases at J, with 15 bases between. CDR3 length: 13 residues. Germline lookup yields CDR1 LGHNT and CDR2 FRNRAP. The CDR3 nucleotides read TGTGCTAGTGCCCTGGGGGGATTAGATGAGCAGTTCTTC. This translates into CASALGGLDEQFF. The variable domain in full, completed from reference TRBV12-5 and TRBJ2-1, reads DARVTQTPRHKVTEMGQEVTMRCQPILGHNTVFWYRQTMMQGLELLAYFRNRAPLDDSGMPKDRFSAEMPDATLATLKIQPSEPRDSAVYFCASALGGLDEQFFGPGTRLTVL.

The chain employs TRBV29-1 and TRBJ2-1; 10 nucleotides align to TRBD1. Losses at the gene ends were 2 bases for V and 4 bases for J; bases not matched to a gene: 8. There are 16 residues in the CDR3. The germline V gene encodes CDR1 SQVTM and CDR2 ANQGSEA. CDR3 nucleotide sequence: TGCAGCGTTGAAAAGGGGACAGGGGCGGTTTACAATGAGCAGTTCTTC. This gives the protein CSVEKGTGAVYNEQFF.

This clone was counted a few times. The chain has TRBV4-1 and TRBJ2-7; D perhaps matches TRBD2 (5 bases). Trimming stripped 0 bases from V and 4 bases from J, with 13 bases between. This CDR3 region has 15 residues. Germline V gene data show CDR1 as MGHRA and CDR2 as YSYEKL. CDR3 coding DNA: TGCGCCAGCAGCCAAGATGAGAGTAGCGTATACGAGCAGTACTTC. Its translation is CASSQDESSVYEQYF.

The rearrangement uses TRBV7-8 and TRBJ2-7, with D perhaps matching TRBD1 (6 bases). CDR1 is SGHVS, CDR2 FQNEAQ, per germline. The CDR3 contains 16 residues. V dropped 0 bases and J dropped 6 bases, with 18 bases sitting between them. CDR3 coding DNA: TGTGCCAGCAGCTTAGCACAGGGCGGTCGGTCCGGCGAGCAGTACTTC. This sequence encodes CASSLAQGGRSGEQYF.

The chain combines TRBV28 with TRBJ2-5, with D maybe TRBD2 (6 bases). The DNA end is a closer match to TRBJ2-7, so the J assignment may be wrong. Germline V gives CDR1 MDHEN, CDR2 SYDVKM. The CDR3 runs 14 residues. The CDR3, as DNA: TGTGCCAGCAGTTTAACGGGAGTCTCCTACGAGCAGTACTTC. Its protein product is CASSLTGVSYEQYF.

The chain is built from TRBV28 and TRBJ1-2; D remains ambiguous. The CDR3 consists of 13 residues. Trimming took off 5 bases at V and 6 bases at J, with 13 bases between the two ends. Germline CDR1 MDHEN, CDR2 SYDVKM. The DNA of the CDR3 is TGTGCCAGCAGTCTCCAAGCTCCGCATGGCTACACCTTC. This sequence encodes CASSLQAPHGYTF.

This chain joins TRBV9 and TRBJ1-2, with 7 bases identical to TRBD1. This CDR3 spans 15 amino acids. The V segment lost 3 bases and the J segment 2 bases; nucleotides outside the gene matches: 7. Germline values: CDR1 SGDLS, CDR2 YYNGEE. CDR3 region: CASSGTRGRNYGYTF. CDR3 in DNA: TGTGCCAGCAGCGGAACCAGGGGGAGGAACTATGGCTACACCTTC.